Below, 21 T cell receptor beta chains from the same sample are listed, as sequenced in a study of shared T cell receptors in the human thymus. This table comes from immunoSEQ multiplex PCR, and its TCRdb copy is limited to in-frame clones, with some not included. The sample shows some 700,000 clones, 80% to 90% of them seen only once. A further study also used this sample, focusing on human thymus T cells.

Sequencing used thymocytes. The receptors were gathered from a girl in the first two years of life with a congenital heart defect.

The CDR3 is CASSQALGFGYEQYF. CDR3 DNA sequence: TGCGCCAGCAGCCAAGCCCTAGGTTTTGGGTACGAGCAGTACTTC. V usage is TRBV4-1 and J usage is TRBJ2-7; D not certain. The V end was cut by 1 base, the J end by 4 bases, with 14 bases between. This CDR3 region has 15 residues. Germline CDR1 is MGHRA and CDR2 is YSYEKL.

The CDR3 loop reads CASSEAPRRATYGYTF. The DNA for the CDR3 is TGTGCCAGCAGTGAAGCGCCTAGGAGGGCTACCTATGGCTACACCTTC. V gene TRBV6-1 combines with J gene TRBJ1-2; unclear D gene. Germline lookup yields CDR1 MNHNS and CDR2 SASEGT. Trimming took off 0 bases at V and 4 bases at J, with 15 bases between the two ends. CDR3 length equals 16 residues.

Comments on this clone: One end of the junction is discordant with germline, which a read error may explain. This sequence joins TRBV11-2 and TRBJ2-6; the D gene is possibly TRBD1 (6 bases). This CDR3 contains 13 residues. CDR1 and CDR2 from the germline V gene are SGHAT and FQNNGV. The CDR3 sequence: CASIRGRANVLTF. DNA for the CDR3: TGTGCCAGCATCAGGGGAAGGGCAAACGTCCTGACTTTC.

This clone showed up just once. The chain has TRBV29-1 and TRBJ2-7, with TRBD1 matching 9 bases. Germline-derived CDR1 and CDR2 are SQVTM and ANQGSEA. J lost 4 bases, V lost 4 bases, and 11 bases had no gene match. The CDR3 extends over 15 amino acids. CDR3 sequence: CSVVRLGQGLYEQYF. The CDR3 DNA is TGCAGCGTTGTGAGGCTGGGACAGGGCCTTTACGAGCAGTACTTC.

This chain uses TRBV27 with TRBJ1-2; 9 bases agree with TRBD1. After removal of 3 bases from V and 6 bases from J, the junction contained 8 bases not matched to a gene. CDR1 is MNHEY and CDR2 is SMNVEV in the germline V gene (reference sequence). The CDR3 spans 15 residues. The CDR3 bases are TGTGCCAGCAGTTTTCGTGGACAGGGGTTTGATGGCTACACCTTC. Residues: CASSFRGQGFDGYTF.

The chain is built from TRBV10-3 and TRBJ1-2; 10 bases agree with TRBD1. J lost 8 bases, V lost 6 bases, and 9 bases had no gene match. From germline, CDR1 is ENHRY and CDR2 SYGVKD. The CDR3 contains 14 residues. The CDR3, as DNA: TGTGCCATCAGGTTCGGACAGGGGGGGAGCGGCTACACCTTC. Its translation is CAIRFGQGGSGYTF.

The genes are TRBV19 and TRBJ1-1; maybe TRBD1 (5 bases). The CDR3 covers 14 residues. Germline lookup yields CDR1 LNHDA and CDR2 SQIVND (reference sequence). V lost 4 bases to trimming and J lost 7 bases, with 16 bases between them. CDR3 nucleotide sequence: TGTGCCAGTAGTAGCCCGGGACTCCCCCATGAAGCTTTCTTT. It is translated as CASSSPGLPHEAFF.

The rearrangement uses TRBV6-1 and TRBJ2-1; TRBD2 agrees at 15 bases. With 4 bases clipped from V and 0 bases from J, the junction kept 4 bases outside the gene matches. This CDR3 has 18 amino acids. Germline V lookup: CDR1 MNHNS, CDR2 SASEGT. The CDR3 is CASSGGLAGGSSYNEQFF. The CDR3 nucleotides are TGTGCCAGCAGTGGCGGACTAGCGGGGGGGAGCTCCTACAATGAGCAGTTCTTC.

The chain uses TRBV13 and TRBJ1-1; 7 bases fit TRBD1. CDR3 length equals 15 residues. After removal of 5 bases from V and 1 base from J, the junction contained 7 bases not matched to a gene. Germline values: CDR1 PRHDT, CDR2 FYEKMQ (reference sequence). The chain's CDR3 is CASSLRGQTNTEAFF. The DNA for the CDR3 is TGTGCCAGCAGCCTTCGGGGACAGACGAACACTGAAGCTTTCTTT. The variable domain in full, completed from reference TRBV13 and TRBJ1-1, reads AAGVIQSPRHLIKEKRETATLKCYPIPRHDTVYWYQQGPGQDPQFLISFYEKMQSDKGSIPDRFSAQQFSDYHSELNMSSLELGDSALYFCASSLRGQTNTEAFFGQGTRLTVV.

The genes are TRBV9 and TRBJ1-2; 7 positions agree with TRBD1. Germline CDR1 reads SGDLS; CDR2 reads YYNGEE. CDR3 length: 16 residues. Unmatched junction bases numbered 12, after V lost 2 bases and J lost 5 bases. In nucleotides, the CDR3 is TGTGCCAGCAGCGTCTCCCCACTTGGGACAGATTATGGCTACACCTTC. This gives the protein CASSVSPLGTDYGYTF.

J is TRBJ1-2 and V is TRBV29-1; D gene unclear. V lost 5 bases to trimming and J lost 6 bases, with 10 bases between them. Per the germline V gene, CDR1 is SQVTM and CDR2 is ANQGSEA. The CDR3 consists of 11 residues. The CDR3 region is CSVRQVDGYTF. The CDR3 bases are TGCAGCGTTCGGCAGGTGGATGGCTACACCTTC.

This chain uses TRBV4-1 with TRBJ2-1; 8 nucleotides line up with TRBD1. V shed 3 bases, J shed 5 bases, and the junction held 9 bases outside the gene matches. The CDR3 has 16 residues. Germline assignment: CDR1 MGHRA and CDR2 YSYEKL. The CDR3 loop reads CASSQFRDRGNNEQFF. Written as DNA, the CDR3 is TGCGCCAGCAGCCAGTTCCGCGACAGGGGAAACAATGAGCAGTTCTTC.

The chain employs TRBV7-2 and TRBJ2-1; 12 bases match TRBD1. CDR3 length equals 19 residues. Trimming removed 4 bases from V and 8 bases from J; junction bases left unmatched: 18. Germline lookup yields CDR1 SGHTA and CDR2 FQGNSA. DNA for the CDR3: TGTGCCAGCAGCTCGGGGGGGGACAGGGGGCCCCAAGGGACCGATGAGCAGTTCTTC. Encoded protein: CASSSGGDRGPQGTDEQFF.

The chain carries TRBV6-1 and TRBJ2-5, with D perhaps matching TRBD1 (5 bases). V was pared by 10 bases and J by 5 bases, with 23 bases between. There are 15 residues in the CDR3. Germline CDR1 and CDR2: MNHNS and SASEGT. CDR3 protein: CAILQAHKEGETQYF. CDR3 nucleotides: TGTGCCATCCTACAGGCGCACAAGGAAGGGGAGACCCAGTACTTC.

This clone was observed a single time. The chain recombines TRBV5-1 with TRBJ2-3; TRBD2 matches at 12 bases. The CDR3 covers 17 residues. Losses at the gene ends were 0 bases for V and 5 bases for J; bases not matched to a gene: 7. Germline assignment: CDR1 SGHRS and CDR2 YFSETQ. The chain's CDR3 is CASSLGLAGGHVDTQYF. Written as DNA, the CDR3 is TGCGCCAGCAGCTTGGGGCTAGCGGGGGGGCATGTAGATACGCAGTATTTT.

The genes are TRBV4-1 and TRBJ1-6, with D possibly being TRBD1 (5 bases). V lost 0 bases and J lost 2, with 17 bases in between. The CDR3 covers 19 residues. Per germline, CDR1 MGHRA and CDR2 YSYEKL. CDR3 DNA sequence: TGCGCCAGCAGCCAAGAGCCCGGGGGGGGTCGGACCTATAATTCACCCCTCCACTTT. It yields the protein CASSQEPGGGRTYNSPLHF.

This chain links TRBV5-1 with TRBJ2-3; 8 nucleotides match TRBD1. Trimming at V came to 7 bases and at J to 7 bases, leaving 8 bases not matched to a gene. Germline assignment: CDR1 SGHRS and CDR2 YFSETQ. The CDR3 extends over 13 amino acids. The CDR3 sequence is CASEGDRRHTQYF. The DNA for the CDR3 is TGCGCCAGCGAGGGGGACAGGAGGCATACGCAGTATTTT.

This rearrangement joins TRBV5-6 to TRBJ2-1; 10 bases are shared with TRBD1. The CDR3 has 15 amino acids. CDR1 is SGHDT and CDR2 is YYEEEE in the germline V gene. J lost 7 bases, V lost 4 bases, and 8 bases had no gene match. CDR3 sequence: CASSTDRGLLNEQFF. The CDR3 DNA follows: TGTGCCAGCAGCACCGACAGGGGGCTCTTGAATGAGCAGTTCTTC.

V usage is TRBV16 and J usage is TRBJ2-7; 8 bases fit TRBD1. CDR3 length: 18 residues. With 3 bases clipped from V and 2 bases from J, the junction kept 15 bases outside the gene matches. Germline loops: CDR1 KGHSY, CDR2 FQNENV. The CDR3 DNA follows: TGTGCCAGCAGCCAGGGACGCACTACTACGGACAGGGCCTACGAGCAGTACTTC. It translates to CASSQGRTTTDRAYEQYF.

This clone was recorded once. The gene calls are TRBV10-3 and TRBJ1-2, with D perhaps matching TRBD1 (6 bases). The CDR3 is made up of 14 amino acids. Germline CDR1 and CDR2: ENHRY and SYGVKD. The ends were cut back, 2 bases at V and 7 bases at J, with 14 bases in the middle. In nucleotides, the CDR3 is TGTGCCATCAGTGAGAAACAGGGAAAGTGTGGCTACACCTTC. It translates to CAISEKQGKCGYTF.

This clone occurred a few times. The genes are TRBV5-6 and TRBJ1-1; the D is unclear. Germline CDR1 and CDR2: SGHDT and YYEEEE. This CDR3 contains 12 residues. The V end was cut by 0 bases, the J end by 6 bases, with 6 bases between. CDR3 in amino acids: CASSLGGPEAFF. The CDR3 DNA follows: TGTGCCAGCAGCTTGGGCGGGCCTGAAGCTTTCTTT.